A single TCR beta chain is shown here with its context. The source of the sample is a study of control samples from healthy donors and cancer patients. Germline trimming cut 3 bases from V and 1 base from J; bases unmatched to any gene: 6. Germline V gene sequence: CDR1 SGHNT, CDR2 YYREEE (reference sequence). The CDR3 has 17 residues. Some clones are missing from TCRdb's copy, which holds only in-frame ones; the method was immunoSEQ multiplex PCR. The sample lists 150,000 to 200,000 clones; 90% were seen once. The sequence was obtained from a woman in her forties or fifties in good health. Sequencing was carried out using blood. The chain links TRBV5-4 to TRBJ2-6; 8 positions agree with TRBD1. The CDR3 nucleotides are TGTGCCAGCAGCTACGGGACAGGAGTGTCTGGGGCCAACGTCCTGACTTTC. This translates into CASSYGTGVSGANVLTF.